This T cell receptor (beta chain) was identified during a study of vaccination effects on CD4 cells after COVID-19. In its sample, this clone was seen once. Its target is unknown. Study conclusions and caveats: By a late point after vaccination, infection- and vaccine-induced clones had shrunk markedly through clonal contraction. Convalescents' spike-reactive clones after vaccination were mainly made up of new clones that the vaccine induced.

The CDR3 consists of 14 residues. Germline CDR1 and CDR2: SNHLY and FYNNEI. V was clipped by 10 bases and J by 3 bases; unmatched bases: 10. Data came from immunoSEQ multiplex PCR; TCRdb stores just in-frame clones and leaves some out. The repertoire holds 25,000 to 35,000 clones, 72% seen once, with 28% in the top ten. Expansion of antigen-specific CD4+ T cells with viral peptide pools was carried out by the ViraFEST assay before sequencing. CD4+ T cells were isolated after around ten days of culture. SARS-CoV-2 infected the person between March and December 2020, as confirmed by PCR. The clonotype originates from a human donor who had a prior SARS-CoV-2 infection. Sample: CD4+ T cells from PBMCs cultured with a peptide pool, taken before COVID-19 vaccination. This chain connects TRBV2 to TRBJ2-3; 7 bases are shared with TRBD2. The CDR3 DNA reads TGTGCCAACCAGCGGGGTGGTGGAACAGATACGCAGTATTTT. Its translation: CANQRGGGTDTQYF.